This T cell receptor (beta chain) was captured in a study of T-cell memory formation after mild COVID-19. Study summary: Across donors, TCR clusters were largely donor specific. General study points: Pre-infection memory contained some responding clones, which suggested that cross-reactive memory had joined. CM and EM subsets held most contracting CD4+ clones; EMRA held CD8+ ones.

Constant-segment primers were used for 5'RACE, and the resulting TCR alpha and TCR beta cDNA libraries carried sample barcodes and UMIs. One entry per CDR3 protein, called by TCRdb with MiXCR from the 5' RACE reads. The sample records a few hundred thousand distinct CDR3 sequences, 15% to 20% being singletons. This CDR3 is built from 16 residues. Germline V gene lookup returns CDR1 WSHSY and CDR2 SAAADI. The V end was cut by 0 bases, the J end by 0 bases, with 9 bases between. As to this clonotype: The antigen is not known.

This receptor was taken from a man younger than 35 who had mild COVID-19 (a few samples of this study predate the infection). Cell type and time point are not known. Input material: PBMCs or a T cell subset sorted from them (not recorded which). V usage is TRBV10-2 and J usage is TRBJ1-3; D is unclear. The CDR3 loop reads CASSESAGTSGNTIYF. CDR3 bases: TGCGCCAGCAGTGAGTCGGCAGGTACCTCTGGAAACACCATATATTTT.